A single TCR beta chain is shown here with its context. The sample belongs to a study of blood T cell repertoires in COVID-19. Study-level information: The study drew acute and convalescent COVID-19 samples from the United States, Italy and Spain.

Looked up from germline, CDR1 is SGHTA and CDR2 is FQGTGA. Trimming removed 4 bases from V and 7 bases from J, with 11 bases in between. This CDR3 is 13 amino acids long. Sequencing was performed with immunoSEQ multiplex PCR; in TCRdb, only in-frame clones are kept and a portion is missing. The sample holds 63,000 or so clones, around four fifths seen once. The receptor was derived from a human donor in a cohort sampled during active COVID-19. The material sequenced was peripheral blood. V is TRBV7-3 and J is TRBJ2-1, with unresolved D. The chain's CDR3 is CASSSRWQNEQFF. The CDR3 DNA reads as TGTGCCAGCAGCTCTAGGTGGCAGAATGAGCAGTTCTTC.